This T cell receptor beta chain originates from a study of control samples from healthy donors and cancer patients. This CDR3 contains 12 residues. Per the germline V gene, CDR1 is SGHNT and CDR2 is YYREEE (reference sequence). J lost 8 bases, V lost 4 bases, and 2 bases had no gene match. The protocol was immunoSEQ multiplex PCR, while the TCRdb copy is restricted to in-frame clones and leaves out a portion. The sample records 100,000 or so clones, roughly 85% being singletons. The sample taken for sequencing was blood. This receptor was taken from a woman aged 45-59 years in good health. J is TRBJ1-4 and V is TRBV5-4, with TRBD1 matching 7 bases. CDR3 bases: TGTGCCAGCAGCCCGGACAGGGAAAAACTGTTTTTT. It codes for CASSPDREKLFF.